This entry lists 29 T cell receptor beta chains sequenced from one sample in a study of TIL therapy for anti-PD-1-resistant metastatic lung cancer. The libraries were made with immunoSEQ v3. Clones were sequenced by immunoSEQ multiplex PCR, and TCRdb holds only the in-frame ones, with some missing. Found here are 10,000 to 12,000 clones, 50% to 65% of them singletons; the top ten hold around 12%. The time point here: pre-treatment sample, taken before nivolumab and TIL therapy. Most excised metastases sampled were pleural nodules or supraclavicular lymph nodes. The specimen comprised tumor tissue, sampled at baseline. The origin of the receptors is a person between 30 and 79 years old with non-small cell lung cancer.

V is TRBV11-2 and J is TRBJ1-6; no firm D call. The CDR3 runs 13 residues. Trimming shortened V by 4 bases and J by 7 bases, and 8 bases separated the two germline ends. CDR1 is SGHAT and CDR2 is FQNNGV in the germline V gene. The CDR3 sequence: CASSSWSNSPLHF. The CDR3, as DNA: TGTGCCAGCAGCTCCTGGTCCAATTCACCCCTCCACTTT.

V usage is TRBV20-1 and J usage is TRBJ1-1; no clear D gene. The V and J ends lost 5 bases and 5 bases respectively, with 9 bases between them. CDR3 length: 11 amino acids. The germline CDR1 and CDR2 sequences are DFQATT and SNEGSKA (reference sequence). This chain's CDR3 is CSAYARTEAFF. The CDR3 nucleotides are TGCAGTGCTTATGCTCGGACTGAAGCTTTCTTT.

The table lists this clone with a count of one. The genes are TRBV7-8 and TRBJ2-2; D is ambiguous. Deletions cut 5 bases from V and 2 bases from J, with 9 bases between. The CDR3 length is 14 residues. Germline V gives CDR1 SGHVS, CDR2 FQNEAQ. DNA of the CDR3: TGTGCCAGCAGCGATGGGTTAAACACCGGGGAGCTGTTTTTT. Its protein product is CASSDGLNTGELFF.

This clone came up a few times. The chain uses TRBV28 and TRBJ1-1; D not resolved. V was trimmed by 1 base and J by 7 bases, leaving 22 bases between them. This CDR3 spans 17 amino acids. From germline, CDR1 is MDHEN and CDR2 SYDVKM. The CDR3 reads CASSLYRVLGGMGEAFF. CDR3 bases: TGTGCCAGCAGTTTATATAGAGTGTTGGGAGGGATGGGTGAAGCTTTCTTT.

This clone appeared a few times. The genes are TRBV4-2 and TRBJ1-2, with D maybe TRBD1 (6 bases). Trimming removed 4 bases at V and 2 bases at J, with 8 bases between. Germline CDR1 LGHNA, CDR2 YNFKEQ. The CDR3 runs 13 residues. The CDR3 here is CASSLTGNYGYTF. CDR3 nucleotide sequence: TGTGCCAGCAGCCTTACAGGGAACTATGGCTACACCTTC.

By sample fraction, this clone is medium-sized (0.01 to 0.1%). The J gene is TRBJ2-7, the V gene TRBV6-6; D is tentatively TRBD1 or TRBD2 (5 bases each). The CDR3 consists of 15 residues. V was cut by 8 bases and J by 0 bases, with 17 bases left in between. Germline V CDR1 and CDR2: MNHNY, SVGAGI (reference sequence). Here the CDR3 reads CASQMAGTNSYEQYF. The DNA of the CDR3 is TGTGCCAGCCAAATGGCCGGGACCAACTCCTACGAGCAGTACTTC.

The genes are TRBV6-6 and TRBJ2-1, with D possibly being TRBD1 (6 bases). The V and J ends lost 2 bases and 9 bases respectively, with 20 bases between them. The CDR3 is made up of 16 amino acids. In germline, CDR1 is MNHNY, CDR2 SVGAGI (reference sequence). The CDR3 reads CASSYQQGVPSSEQFF. The CDR3 DNA reads as TGTGCCAGCAGTTACCAACAGGGAGTACCCTCAAGTGAGCAGTTCTTC.

The chain employs TRBV19 and TRBJ1-1; D unclear. The V gene's germline CDR1 is LNHDA and CDR2 SQIVND (reference sequence). Trimming pared 4 bases from V and 4 bases from J, leaving 7 bases between. This CDR3 spans 12 amino acids. The CDR3 loop reads CASSRRGTEAFF. The CDR3 nucleotides are TGTGCCAGTAGTAGACGAGGCACTGAAGCTTTCTTT.

This chain connects TRBV5-1 to TRBJ1-1; 7 nucleotides align to TRBD1. Germline CDR1 is SGHRS and CDR2 is YFSETQ. This CDR3 is built from 13 residues. Losses at the gene ends were 7 bases for V and 6 bases for J; bases not matched to a gene: 9. For the CDR3, the DNA is TGCGCCAGCTCAGGACAGGAATTATCTGAAGCTTTCTTT. Amino acids: CASSGQELSEAFF.

The chain employs TRBV7-9 and TRBJ2-1; D not certain. V was clipped by 0 bases and J by 9 bases, with 6 bases between them. The CDR3 sequence is 12 residues long. The V gene's germline CDR1 is SEHNR and CDR2 FQNEAQ (reference sequence). As DNA, the CDR3 is TGTGCCAGCAGCTTAGCCGGATCTGAGCAGTTCTTC. This sequence encodes CASSLAGSEQFF.

The rearrangement uses TRBV30 and TRBJ2-1; the D gene is possibly TRBD1 (6 bases). V dropped 3 bases and J dropped 0 bases, with 12 bases sitting between them. Germline CDR1 GTSNPN, CDR2 SVGIG (reference sequence). The CDR3 is made up of 15 amino acids. CDR3 sequence reads: CAWSLGQSSYNEQFF. The CDR3 DNA is TGTGCCTGGAGCCTGGGACAAAGCTCCTACAATGAGCAGTTCTTC. Filled out from reference TRBV30 and TRBJ2-1, the complete variable domain reads SQTIHQWPATLVQPVGSPLSLECTVEGTSNPNLYWYRQAAGRGLQLLFYSVGIGQISSEVPQNLSASRPQDRQFILSSKKLLLSDSGFYLCAWSLGQSSYNEQFFGPGTRLTVL.

This clone occurred once. The chain uses TRBV7-9 and TRBJ1-1; 8 bases agree with TRBD1. Germline V gene lookup returns CDR1 SEHNR and CDR2 FQNEAQ (reference sequence). The V gene end was trimmed by 5 bases and the J gene end by 4 bases; junction bases not matched to a gene: 3. The CDR3 totals 13 residues. This CDR3 reads CASSIDRGTEAFF. In DNA, the CDR3 is TGTGCCAGCAGCATAGACAGGGGCACTGAAGCTTTCTTT.

The chain employs TRBV28 and TRBJ2-5; weak D call: TRBD1 (5 bases). V lost 7 bases to trimming and J lost 2 bases, with 14 bases between them. Germline loops: CDR1 MDHEN, CDR2 SYDVKM. This CDR3 contains 14 residues. CDR3 DNA sequence: TGTGCCAGCATAAGGGCAGGGCGGCAAGAGACCCAGTACTTC. It encodes CASIRAGRQETQYF.

The chain couples TRBV10-2 to TRBJ2-3; 7 bases map to TRBD2. V shed 5 bases and J 4 bases; nucleotides not matched to a gene: 6. This CDR3 contains 14 residues. Germline V lookup: CDR1 WSHSY, CDR2 SAAADI. The CDR3 here is CASSLTSGADTQYF. CDR3 DNA: TGCGCCAGCAGTCTGACAAGCGGGGCAGATACGCAGTATTTT.

This clone was found a few times. The CDR3 DNA follows: TGTGCCAGCAGTTACCTCTTTGAGGAGACCCAGTACTTC. Protein product: CASSYLFEETQYF. The V gene is TRBV6-5, the J gene TRBJ2-5; D uncertain. Germline-derived CDR1 and CDR2 are MNHEY and SVGAGI. Trimming removed 2 bases from V and 5 bases from J, with 9 bases in between. This CDR3 has 13 amino acids.

The chain recombines TRBV5-1 with TRBJ2-1; maybe TRBD2 (5 bases). Per the germline V gene, CDR1 is SGHRS and CDR2 is YFSETQ. The CDR3 is made up of 16 amino acids. V was clipped by 7 bases and J by 0 bases, with 17 bases between them. The CDR3 loop is CASFTGNQASYNEQFF. The CDR3 bases are TGCGCCAGCTTTACGGGAAACCAGGCCTCCTACAATGAGCAGTTCTTC.

CDR3 DNA sequence: TGTGCCAGCAGTTTATCAGGCCGCTCCAATCAGCCCCAGCATTTT. Translated, it gives CASSLSGRSNQPQHF. The gene calls are TRBV27 and TRBJ1-5, with no clear D. This CDR3 region has 15 residues. Germline V lookup: CDR1 MNHEY, CDR2 SMNVEV (reference sequence). The V and J ends lost 0 bases and 3 bases respectively, with 9 bases between them.

There are a few counts of this clone. The genes are TRBV27 and TRBJ2-6, with D unresolved. Germline values: CDR1 MNHEY, CDR2 SMNVEV (reference sequence). This CDR3 has 15 residues. Deletions cut 3 bases from V and 0 bases from J, with 6 bases between. The CDR3 sequence: CASSLVGSGANVLTF. The CDR3 coding sequence is TGTGCCAGCAGTTTGGTGGGCTCTGGGGCCAACGTCCTGACTTTC.

This chain links TRBV6-1 with TRBJ2-5, with D possibly being TRBD1 (5 bases). Germline V gene sequence: CDR1 MNHNS, CDR2 SASEGT. Deletions cut 5 bases from V and 2 bases from J, with 9 bases between. The CDR3 has 13 residues. The CDR3 nucleotides are TGTGCCAGCAGTAGACAGTTACAAGAGACCCAGTACTTC. Protein: CASSRQLQETQYF.

V gene TRBV7-3 combines with J gene TRBJ2-1, with TRBD2 as a possible D gene (5 bases). The V gene's germline CDR1 is SGHTA and CDR2 FQGTGA. The length of the CDR3 is 13 residues. Trimming pared 5 bases from V and 5 bases from J, leaving 10 bases between. CDR3 nucleotide sequence: TGTGCCAGCAGCCTCACTAGGGACAATGAGCAGTTCTTC. It codes for CASSLTRDNEQFF.

This chain joins TRBV13 and TRBJ2-3, with 7 nucleotides matching TRBD1. This CDR3 region has 16 residues. The ends lost 5 bases at V and 1 base at J; junction bases unmatched: 9. Germline CDR1 is PRHDT and CDR2 is FYEKMQ (reference sequence). The CDR3 DNA is TGTGCCAGCAGCCCAACAGGGGAAAGCGGCACAGATACGCAGTATTTT. Its translation: CASSPTGESGTDTQYF.

J is TRBJ1-5 and V is TRBV6-6; the D is unclear. Germline values: CDR1 MNHNY, CDR2 SVGAGI (reference sequence). With 0 bases removed from V and 4 bases from J, the gap between germline ends came to 7 bases. CDR3 length equals 14 residues. The CDR3 coding sequence is TGTGCCAGCAGTTACTCTGATGGAAATCAGCCCCAGCATTTT. Translated: CASSYSDGNQPQHF.

The chain employs TRBV18 and TRBJ2-2; the D is unclear. Germline CDR1 is KGHSH and CDR2 is LQKENI. The V gene lost 3 bases and the J gene lost 5 bases, with 10 bases spanning the gap. The CDR3 spans 14 residues. DNA for the CDR3: TGTGCCAGCTCACCCGTGGAAGGAACCGGGGAGCTGTTTTTT. As protein: CASSPVEGTGELFF.

V and J are TRBV27 and TRBJ2-5, with D tentatively TRBD1 (6 bases). Germline values: CDR1 MNHEY, CDR2 SMNVEV (reference sequence). V dropped 5 bases and J dropped 4 bases, with 14 bases sitting between them. The CDR3 has 14 amino acids. The CDR3 loop reads CASSLGQFGETQYF. The DNA for the CDR3 is TGTGCCAGCAGTCTCGGACAGTTTGGAGAGACCCAGTACTTC.

V usage is TRBV6-1 and J usage is TRBJ1-2; D is perhaps TRBD1 (5 bases). The CDR3 contains 13 residues. Germline V gene lookup returns CDR1 MNHNS and CDR2 SASEGT. V lost 6 bases and J lost 4, with 12 bases in between. The CDR3, as DNA: TGTGCCAGCAGGCGGGACGATGGCTATGGCTACACCTTC. Its translation is CASRRDDGYGYTF.

The genes are TRBV7-3 and TRBJ2-1; TRBD2 matches 8 bases. V dropped 5 bases and J dropped 4; count of bases not matched to a gene: 10. The germline CDR1 and CDR2 sequences are SGHTA and FQGTGA. The CDR3 spans 16 residues. The CDR3 DNA sequence: TGTGCCAGCAGCCAGTGGCGGGAGGCTCCTTACAATGAGCAGTTCTTC. Translated, it gives CASSQWREAPYNEQFF.

The chain carries TRBV11-3 and TRBJ2-3; possibly TRBD1 for D (7 bases). Trimming pared 3 bases from V and 6 bases from J, leaving 13 bases between. The CDR3 has 14 amino acids. Germline V lookup: CDR1 SGHNT, CDR2 YENEEA. This CDR3 is CASSFGGTDDTQYF. CDR3 coding DNA: TGTGCCAGCAGCTTTGGCGGGACAGACGATACGCAGTATTTT.

This clone has just a few counts. This sequence joins TRBV6-5 and TRBJ2-6, with D possibly called TRBD1 or TRBD2 (5 bases each). In germline, CDR1 is MNHEY, CDR2 SVGAGI. The CDR3 spans 16 residues. V lost 2 bases to trimming and J lost 0 bases, with 8 bases between them. The CDR3 is CASSYLGGSGANVLTF. For the CDR3, the DNA is TGTGCCAGCAGTTACCTTGGGGGCTCTGGGGCCAACGTCCTGACTTTC.

The chain links TRBV19 to TRBJ1-5; no clear D. CDR1 is LNHDA and CDR2 is SQIVND in the germline V gene (reference sequence). The CDR3 loop spans 12 amino acids. The V and J ends lost 7 bases and 1 base respectively, with 5 bases between them. The CDR3 spells CASKGSNQPQHF. CDR3 DNA: TGTGCCAGTAAGGGCAGCAATCAGCCCCAGCATTTT.